The rows below give T cell receptor beta chains drawn from one sample of a study of HIV-infected patients and healthy controls. TCRdb reanalysed the 5' RACE reads using MiXCR and keeps one entry per CDR3 protein. The sample has thousands of distinct CDR3 sequences; roughly 10% are singletons. The sequences come from blood, collected before antiretroviral therapy. Receptor source: an adult with HIV infection. Both conserved end residues are part of each CDR3. The D gene is left open where the match is weak. Clone size is stated in some rows and not others, as once, few, many or a class when expanded.

J gene: TRBJ1-3; V gene: TRBV18; clone size: NA; D gene: NA; CDR3 protein: CASSQTNTGLRNTIYF; CDR3 DNA: TGTGCCAGCTCACAAACCAATACAGGACTCCGAAACACCATATATTTT
J gene: TRBJ2-1; V gene: TRBV7-3; clone size: many; D gene: TRBD2; CDR3 protein: CASSSPGTSNGNEQFF; CDR3 DNA: TGTGCCAGCAGCTCCCCCGGGACTAGTAACGGGAATGAGCAGTTCTTC
J gene: TRBJ1-4; V gene: TRBV25-1; clone size: medium-sized; D gene: TRBD1; CDR3 protein: CASSGSGGLNEKLFF; CDR3 DNA: TGTGCCAGCAGTGGCTCAGGGGGACTTAATGAAAAACTGTTTTTT
J gene: TRBJ2-5; V gene: TRBV5-4; clone size: many; D gene: NA; CDR3 protein: CASSSSRGGGETQYF; CDR3 DNA: TGTGCCAGCAGCTCTTCCCGCGGAGGGGGGGAGACCCAGTACTTC
J gene: TRBJ2-3; V gene: TRBV12-3/TRBV12-4; clone size: medium-sized; D gene: NA; CDR3 protein: CASSLEGADTQYF; CDR3 DNA: TGTGCCAGCAGTTTAGAAGGGGCAGATACGCAGTATTTT
J gene: TRBJ2-2; V gene: TRBV6-5; clone size: many; D gene: NA; CDR3 protein: CASSPDRINTGELFF; CDR3 DNA: TGTGCCAGCAGCCCCGACAGGATCAACACCGGGGAGCTGTTTTTT
J gene: TRBJ2-2; V gene: TRBV20-1; clone size: many; D gene: NA; CDR3 protein: CSATRTTNTGELFF; CDR3 DNA: TGCAGTGCTACCCGGACAACGAACACCGGGGAGCTGTTTTTT
J gene: TRBJ2-1; V gene: TRBV28; clone size: many; D gene: NA; CDR3 protein: CASSPIELVIGEQFF; CDR3 DNA: TGTGCCAGCAGTCCGATAGAACTAGTGATTGGTGAGCAGTTCTTC
J gene: TRBJ1-5; V gene: TRBV19; clone size: many; D gene: NA; CDR3 protein: CASSLAAGNQPQHF; CDR3 DNA: TGTGCCAGTAGTCTTGCGGCAGGGAATCAGCCCCAGCATTTT
J gene: TRBJ2-1; V gene: TRBV20-1; clone size: many; D gene: NA; CDR3 protein: CSAREVRGAIYNEQFF; CDR3 DNA: TGCAGTGCTAGAGAAGTCAGGGGAGCGATCTACAATGAGCAGTTCTTC
J gene: TRBJ2-2; V gene: TRBV7-2; clone size: many; D gene: NA; CDR3 protein: CASSLFANTGELFF; CDR3 DNA: TGTGCCAGCAGCTTATTCGCTAACACCGGGGAGCTGTTTTTT
J gene: TRBJ2-2; V gene: TRBV27; clone size: many; D gene: TRBD2; CDR3 protein: CASSSPGLADTGELFF; CDR3 DNA: TGTGCCAGCAGTTCCCCCGGACTAGCGGATACCGGGGAGCTGTTTTTT
J gene: TRBJ2-1; V gene: TRBV12-3/TRBV12-4; clone size: medium-sized; D gene: TRBD2; CDR3 protein: CASRGGTSGGVYNEQFF; CDR3 DNA: TGTGCCAGCAGGGGCGGGACTAGCGGGGGGGTGTACAATGAGCAGTTCTTC
J gene: TRBJ2-7; V gene: TRBV29-1; clone size: medium-sized; D gene: NA; CDR3 protein: CSVDLGAYEQYF; CDR3 DNA: TGCAGCGTTGATTTAGGAGCCTACGAGCAGTACTTC
J gene: TRBJ2-7; V gene: TRBV4-1; clone size: many; D gene: NA; CDR3 protein: CASSLLTVASAGEQYF; CDR3 DNA: TGCGCCAGCAGCCTTTTAACCGTAGCCTCCGCTGGGGAGCAGTACTTC
J gene: TRBJ2-7; V gene: TRBV5-1; clone size: NA; D gene: NA; CDR3 protein: CANSRSYEQYF; CDR3 DNA: TGCGCCAACAGTCGGTCCTACGAGCAGTACTTC
J gene: TRBJ1-4; V gene: TRBV28; clone size: NA; D gene: NA; CDR3 protein: CASSLLGGGHLDEKLFF; CDR3 DNA: TGTGCCAGCAGTTTATTGGGGGGGGGACACTTAGATGAAAAACTGTTTTTT
J gene: TRBJ1-1; V gene: TRBV30; clone size: medium-sized; D gene: NA; CDR3 protein: CAWSLTLNTEAFF; CDR3 DNA: TGTGCCTGGAGTCTGACATTGAACACTGAAGCTTTCTTT
J gene: TRBJ2-1; V gene: TRBV11-2; clone size: NA; D gene: NA; CDR3 protein: CASSLAQIGKHEQFF; CDR3 DNA: TGTGCCAGCAGCCTTGCTCAAATAGGCAAACATGAGCAGTTCTTC
J gene: TRBJ2-6; V gene: TRBV6-1; clone size: many; D gene: TRBD1; CDR3 protein: CASSGYGTAFSGANVLTF; CDR3 DNA: TGTGCCAGCAGTGGATACGGGACAGCCTTCTCTGGGGCCAACGTCCTGACTTTC
J gene: TRBJ2-1; V gene: TRBV7-8; clone size: medium-sized; D gene: NA; CDR3 protein: CASSFPASSYNEQFF; CDR3 DNA: TGTGCCAGCAGCTTCCCTGCGTCGTCCTACAATGAGCAGTTCTTC
J gene: TRBJ1-3; V gene: TRBV5-1; clone size: many; D gene: NA; CDR3 protein: CASSLDTDSGNTIYF; CDR3 DNA: TGCGCCAGCAGCCTGGATACGGACTCTGGAAACACCATATATTTT
J gene: TRBJ2-1; V gene: TRBV5-1; clone size: medium-sized; D gene: NA; CDR3 protein: CASSLAKPLDSYNEQFF; CDR3 DNA: TGCGCCAGCAGCTTGGCCAAACCCTTGGACAGCTACAATGAGCAGTTCTTC
J gene: TRBJ2-5; V gene: TRBV4-1; clone size: many; D gene: NA; CDR3 protein: CASSLTSGGEETQYF; CDR3 DNA: TGCGCCAGCAGCCTGACTTCAGGCGGGGAGGAGACCCAGTACTTC
J gene: TRBJ2-1; V gene: TRBV24-1; clone size: NA; D gene: TRBD1; CDR3 protein: CATSGRSGQQNYNEQFF; CDR3 DNA: TGTGCCACCAGTGGTCGGTCGGGACAGCAAAACTACAATGAGCAGTTCTTC
J gene: TRBJ2-7; V gene: TRBV30; clone size: many; D gene: NA; CDR3 protein: CAWSGPGEQYF; CDR3 DNA: TGTGCCTGGAGCGGACCTGGGGAGCAGTACTTC
J gene: TRBJ2-1; V gene: TRBV6-5; clone size: medium-sized; D gene: TRBD2; CDR3 protein: CASSYAASGRSEQFF; CDR3 DNA: TGTGCCAGCAGTTACGCCGCTAGCGGGAGAAGTGAGCAGTTCTTC
J gene: TRBJ2-7; V gene: TRBV19; clone size: many; D gene: NA; CDR3 protein: CASSFSRSSPYEQYF; CDR3 DNA: TGTGCCAGTAGCTTCTCGCGCTCCTCCCCGTACGAGCAGTACTTC
J gene: TRBJ2-2; V gene: TRBV7-2; clone size: many; D gene: NA; CDR3 protein: CASSLDFTGELFF; CDR3 DNA: TGTGCCAGCAGCTTAGATTTCACCGGGGAGCTGTTTTTT
J gene: TRBJ1-2; V gene: TRBV5-1; clone size: many; D gene: NA; CDR3 protein: CASSLGQGVYTF; CDR3 DNA: TGCGCCAGCAGCTTGGGGCAGGGCGTCTACACCTTC
J gene: TRBJ2-7; V gene: TRBV27; clone size: many; D gene: TRBD2; CDR3 protein: CASSLSLTLAGLSYEQYF; CDR3 DNA: TGTGCCAGCAGTTTAAGTTTAACACTAGCGGGCTTATCCTACGAGCAGTACTTC
J gene: TRBJ1-4; V gene: TRBV6-5; clone size: many; D gene: NA; CDR3 protein: CASTAGARSEKLFF; CDR3 DNA: TGTGCCAGCACCGCAGGGGCGCGGAGTGAAAAACTGTTTTTT
J gene: TRBJ1-5; V gene: TRBV24-1; clone size: many; D gene: TRBD1; CDR3 protein: CATRDRDRQPQHF; CDR3 DNA: TGTGCCACCAGGGACAGGGATAGACAGCCCCAGCATTTT
J gene: TRBJ2-3; V gene: TRBV28; clone size: few; D gene: NA; CDR3 protein: CASSSRTGSTDTQYF; CDR3 DNA: TGTGCCAGCAGTTCTCGAACAGGTAGCACAGATACGCAGTATTTT
J gene: TRBJ1-1; V gene: TRBV29-1; clone size: many; D gene: TRBD1; CDR3 protein: CSVLDRVTEAFF; CDR3 DNA: TGCAGCGTTTTGGACAGGGTCACTGAAGCTTTCTTT
J gene: TRBJ2-7; V gene: TRBV20-1; clone size: many; D gene: TRBD2; CDR3 protein: CSARDPGTIRTYEQYF; CDR3 DNA: TGCAGTGCTAGAGACCCGGGGACTATAAGAACCTACGAGCAGTACTTC
J gene: TRBJ2-7; V gene: TRBV13; clone size: many; D gene: NA; CDR3 protein: CASRRPGRGTSYEQYF; CDR3 DNA: TGTGCCAGCAGGCGCCCAGGGCGAGGGACCTCCTACGAGCAGTACTTC
J gene: TRBJ2-3; V gene: TRBV28; clone size: medium-sized; D gene: NA; CDR3 protein: CASFLADTQYF; CDR3 DNA: TGTGCCAGCTTTCTTGCAGATACGCAGTATTTT
J gene: TRBJ2-5; V gene: TRBV29-1; clone size: medium-sized; D gene: NA; CDR3 protein: CSVEGWTVQETQYF; CDR3 DNA: TGCAGCGTTGAAGGTTGGACAGTGCAAGAGACCCAGTACTTC
J gene: TRBJ2-3; V gene: TRBV18; clone size: medium-sized; D gene: TRBD2; CDR3 protein: CASSSALAGTADTQYF; CDR3 DNA: TGTGCCAGCTCCTCCGCGCTAGCGGGGACCGCAGATACGCAGTATTTT
J gene: TRBJ2-1; V gene: TRBV27; clone size: medium-sized; D gene: NA; CDR3 protein: CASSGLLDNEQFF; CDR3 DNA: TGTGCCAGCAGCGGACTGCTGGACAATGAGCAGTTCTTC